The clone carrying this T cell receptor (beta chain) was observed a single time. CDR1 and CDR2 (germline): SNHLY, FYNNEI. Trimming stripped 9 bases from V and 4 bases from J, with 12 bases between. The CDR3 is made up of 13 amino acids. PCR involved 60 Vbeta and 13 Jbeta primers. Sequencing used immunoSEQ multiplex PCR; TCRdb keeps in-frame clones, though not all of them. The data contain fewer than 150,000 clones, about four fifths of them seen just once; the ten biggest clones take up roughly 4.2%. These data belong to a study of cytomegalovirus exposure and HLA in healthy donors. The receptor was isolated from a man in his forties in good health and CMV-seropositive. The specimen sequenced was PBMCs. The chain couples TRBV2 to TRBJ2-2; D remains unclear. For the CDR3, the DNA is TGTGCCAGTCACCCCGACTCCACCGGGGAGCTGTTTTTT. This translates into CASHPDSTGELFF.